These 21 T cell receptor beta chains were all obtained from the same sample, sequenced in a study of CD8 T cells in Susac syndrome. cDNA came from about 0.5 to 1 ug RNA primed by random hexamers. TCRdb analysed the immunoSEQ multiplex PCR reads with MiXCR anew, one entry per CDR3 protein. Of approximately 280,000 distinct CDR3 sequences listed, roughly 84% are singletons. The sequencing input was CD8+ T cells from PBMCs. These TCRs come from a human donor with multiple sclerosis.

The chain is built from TRBV9 and TRBJ2-1; possibly TRBD1 for D (6 bases). Germline V lookup: CDR1 SGDLS, CDR2 YYNGEE. This CDR3 region has 15 residues. V was cut by 3 bases and J by 7 bases, with 17 bases left in between. CDR3 bases: TGTGCCAGCAGCGGAGGGGGAAAAGGGACAAATGAGCAGTTCTTC. Its protein is CASSGGGKGTNEQFF.

The table lists this clonotype with a few counts. The J gene is TRBJ2-1, the V gene TRBV28; possibly TRBD1 for D (5 bases). The CDR3 consists of 14 residues. Germline V gives CDR1 MDHEN, CDR2 SYDVKM. V was clipped by 3 bases and J by 2 bases, with 8 bases between them. This CDR3 is CASSLTVTYNEQFF. CDR3 in DNA: TGTGCCAGCAGTTTGACAGTTACCTACAATGAGCAGTTCTTC.

The chain combines TRBV5-6 with TRBJ1-5; possibly TRBD1 for D (5 bases). V dropped 0 bases and J dropped 3 bases, with 16 bases sitting between them. The CDR3 is made up of 17 amino acids. In germline, CDR1 is SGHDT, CDR2 YYEEEE. Written as DNA, the CDR3 is TGTGCCAGCAGCTTGGGCGGGGCAGGGTTGGACAATCAGCCCCAGCATTTT. Protein sequence: CASSLGGAGLDNQPQHF.

The chain joins TRBV9 to TRBJ2-2; TRBD1 aligns across 7 bases. This CDR3 has 13 residues. Trimming at V came to 3 bases and at J to 7 bases, leaving 3 bases not matched to a gene. Germline lookup yields CDR1 SGDLS and CDR2 YYNGEE. The CDR3 DNA follows: TGTGCCAGCAGCGAACAGGGGCACGGGGAGCTGTTTTTT. This gives the protein CASSEQGHGELFF.

The chain uses TRBV30 and TRBJ1-1; D remains ambiguous. V lost 0 bases and J 3 bases, leaving 14 bases between the germline ends. The CDR3 is 15 residues long. CDR1 is GTSNPN and CDR2 is SVGIG in the germline V gene (reference sequence). The CDR3 sequence: CAWSVSGLTDTEAFF. The CDR3, as DNA: TGTGCCTGGAGTGTATCCGGCCTTACGGACACTGAAGCTTTCTTT.

This rearrangement joins TRBV29-1 to TRBJ2-7, with D unresolved. Germline CDR1 is SQVTM and CDR2 is ANQGSEA. The V end lost 4 bases, the J end lost 0 bases, and 10 bases lay between the germline ends. There are 13 residues in the CDR3. DNA for the CDR3: TGCAGCGTTGGAGAGGAAAGCTCCTACGAGCAGTACTTC. The encoded protein is CSVGEESSYEQYF.

This clonotype was seen once. This chain uses TRBV5-1 with TRBJ2-3; 7 bases agree with TRBD1. CDR3 length: 16 amino acids. The junction had 7 bases not matched to a gene; V was cut back by 1 base and J by 2 bases. The germline V gene has CDR1 SGHRS and CDR2 YFSETQ. CDR3 coding DNA: TGCGCCAGCAGCTTGTACGACAGGGACAACACAGATACGCAGTATTTT. This gives the protein CASSLYDRDNTDTQYF.

This clonotype was counted a single time. The chain carries TRBV27 and TRBJ2-7, with TRBD2 identical over 11 bases. The CDR3 spans 14 residues. J gave up 2 bases and V 5 bases, and 2 bases lay outside the gene matches. Germline V gene lookup returns CDR1 MNHEY and CDR2 SMNVEV (reference sequence). The DNA for the CDR3 is TGTGCCAGCAGTCCTAGCGGGAGGACCTACGAGCAGTACTTC. This encodes CASSPSGRTYEQYF.

The chain joins TRBV28 to TRBJ2-1, with 9 bases matching TRBD2. Trimming at V came to 2 bases and at J to 6 bases, leaving 5 bases not matched to a gene. The V gene's germline CDR1 is MDHEN and CDR2 SYDVKM. This CDR3 is built from 15 residues. This CDR3 reads CASSLRLAGFNEQFF. CDR3 coding DNA: TGTGCCAGCAGTTTACGTCTAGCGGGATTCAATGAGCAGTTCTTC. The full variable domain, rest sourced from reference TRBV28 and TRBJ2-1, is DVKVTQSSRYLVKRTGEKVFLECVQDMDHENMFWYRQDPGLGLRLIYFSYDVKMKEKGDIPEGYSVSREKKERFSLILESASTNQTSMYLCASSLRLAGFNEQFFGPGTRLTVL.

The chain recombines TRBV9 with TRBJ2-1; a possible D gene is TRBD1 (5 bases). The CDR3 has 15 residues. Trimming pared 0 bases from V and 3 bases from J, leaving 10 bases between. Per germline, CDR1 SGDLS and CDR2 YYNGEE. CDR3 bases: TGTGCCAGCAGCGTAGGGGGCGGATTCTACAATGAGCAGTTCTTC. The encoded protein is CASSVGGGFYNEQFF.

With regard to this clonotype: Because the CDR3's place on the DNA is in doubt, the DNA is left out and the CDR3 is given as listed by TCRdb. The V gene is TRBV27, the J gene TRBJ1-3. Germline V gene sequence: CDR1 MNHEY, CDR2 SMNVEV (reference sequence). Ends included, the CDR3 has 14 residues. The CDR3 loop is CASSSSFSGNTIYF.

The chain is built from TRBV7-9 and TRBJ1-5; a possible D gene is TRBD1 (5 bases). CDR1 and CDR2 (germline): SEHNR, FQNEAQ (reference sequence). The germline V and J ends were trimmed by 5 bases and 4 bases, with 15 bases remaining between them. The CDR3 is 15 amino acids. The CDR3 loop reads CASSPDGTANQPQHF. The CDR3 nucleotides are TGTGCCAGCAGCCCCGACGGGACGGCAAATCAGCCCCAGCATTTT. Supplemented by reference TRBV7-9 and TRBJ1-5, the full variable domain reads DTGVSQNPRHKITKRGQNVTFRCDPISEHNRLYWYRQTLGQGPEFLTYFQNEAQLEKSRLLSDRFSAERPKGSFSTLEIQRTEQGDSAMYLCASSPDGTANQPQHFGDGTRLSIL.

The chain links TRBV9 to TRBJ2-5; 12 bases are a match to TRBD1. The junction had 8 bases not matched to a gene; V was cut back by 4 bases and J by 4 bases. CDR3 length equals 16 residues. CDR1 is SGDLS and CDR2 is YYNGEE in the germline V gene. CDR3 sequence reads: CASSWTGTGGLETQYF. CDR3 DNA: TGTGCCAGCAGCTGGACCGGGACAGGGGGCTTAGAGACCCAGTACTTC.

The chain joins TRBV2 to TRBJ2-1; possibly TRBD2 for D (6 bases). Trimming removed 7 bases from V and 2 bases from J, with 15 bases in between. Germline lookup yields CDR1 SNHLY and CDR2 FYNNEI. The length of the CDR3 is 15 residues. This CDR3 is CASNRPGSTYNEQFF. The CDR3 DNA reads as TGTGCCAGCAATCGACCCGGGAGCACCTACAATGAGCAGTTCTTC.

The V gene is TRBV3-1, the J gene TRBJ2-2; D remains ambiguous. Per germline, CDR1 LGHDT and CDR2 YNNKEL (reference sequence). CDR3 length equals 16 residues. Deletions cut 0 bases from V and 4 bases from J, with 12 bases between. CDR3 protein: CASSQDVPSTTGELFF. Here the CDR3 DNA reads TGTGCCAGCAGCCAAGATGTGCCCTCGACCACCGGGGAGCTGTTTTTT.

The gene calls are TRBV28 and TRBJ2-5; D call uncertain. Trimming removed 3 bases at V and 3 bases at J, with 17 bases between. Germline lookup yields CDR1 MDHEN and CDR2 SYDVKM. The CDR3 sequence is 16 residues long. The CDR3 coding sequence is TGTGCCAGCAGTTTGGATCGGATCCCAATTAAAGAGACCCAGTACTTC. It is translated as CASSLDRIPIKETQYF.

The J gene is TRBJ1-1, the V gene TRBV29-1, with a possible D match to TRBD1 (5 bases). Between the trimmed V and J ends, which lost 6 bases and 0 bases, there was a span of 11 bases. The CDR3 runs 13 residues. Germline V lookup: CDR1 SQVTM, CDR2 ANQGSEA. The CDR3 sequence: CSVGTVMNTEAFF. The CDR3 DNA is TGCAGCGTGGGGACGGTGATGAACACTGAAGCTTTCTTT. The entire variable domain, with the rest obtained from reference TRBV29-1 and TRBJ1-1, is as follows: SAVISQKPSRDICQRGTSLTIQCQVDSQVTMMFWYRQQPGQSLTLIATANQGSEATYESGFVIDKFPISRPNLTFSTLTVSNMSPEDSSIYLCSVGTVMNTEAFFGQGTRLTVV.

The chain is built from TRBV27 and TRBJ2-3; 13 bases align to TRBD2. Germline V gives CDR1 MNHEY, CDR2 SMNVEV (reference sequence). The J segment lost 3 bases and the V segment lost 5 bases, leaving 11 bases of the junction unmatched. The CDR3 is made up of 18 amino acids. The CDR3 DNA sequence: TGTGCCAGCAGTCATGGACTAGCGGGAGATGTCTGGACAGATACGCAGTATTTT. This codes for CASSHGLAGDVWTDTQYF.

About this clonotype: Lacking the conserved final phenylalanine or tryptophan, this CDR3 likely reflects a read error. The chain employs TRBV11-2 and TRBJ1-2; 9 bases line up with TRBD1. This CDR3 is 14 amino acids long. Losses at the gene ends were 5 bases for V and 8 bases for J; bases not matched to a gene: 9. Germline V CDR1 and CDR2: SGHAT, FQNNGV. CDR3 nucleotides: TGTGCCAGCAGCGGGAGGACAGGGGTGAGCGGCTACACCCTC. The encoded protein is CASSGRTGVSGYTL.

With regard to this clonotype: The junction does not match germline at one end; this may be a read error. V gene TRBV6-5 combines with J gene TRBJ1-1; D possibly corresponds to TRBD1 (5 bases). This CDR3 is 14 amino acids long. Germline V lookup: CDR1 MNHEY, CDR2 SVGAGI. The CDR3 DNA reads as TGTGCCACCAGTTACGGGGGGGAGAACACTGAAGCTTTCTTT. It codes for CATSYGGENTEAFF.

The CDR3, as DNA: TGTGCCAGCAGCTTAGCTCAGGGGGCGGGCCACGAGCAGTACTTC. Translating it yields CASSLAQGAGHEQYF. The genes are TRBV7-9 and TRBJ2-7; 8 nucleotides line up with TRBD1. CDR1 is SEHNR, CDR2 FQNEAQ, per germline (reference sequence). The trim removed 0 bases at V and 5 bases at J, leaving 6 bases unmatched. The CDR3 is made up of 15 amino acids.